This T cell receptor (beta chain) was retrieved from a study of shared clonotypes between healthy human individuals. The authors ran the assay at deep level. The data were produced by immunoSEQ multiplex PCR, yet TCRdb's version contains in-frame clones alone and is incomplete. The sample lists 2 million to 2.5 million clones, around 96% occurring once. Regarding this clone: The antigen is undetermined.

The CDR3 totals 13 residues. V was clipped by 5 bases and J by 3 bases, with 11 bases between them. In germline, CDR1 is SGHAT, CDR2 FQNNGV. General study findings and limits: Naive CD4 clonotypes overlapped across a handful of donors at about 5%.

Naive CD8 cells, CD45RO-negative and positively selected for CCR7, excluded terminally differentiated effector memory CD45RA+ cells. The chain employs TRBV11-2 and TRBJ2-7; a weak D match, TRBD2 (5 bases). This TCR was recovered from a man between 18 and 29 years old in good health. The sample consisted of naive CD8+ T cells sorted from blood. The chain's CDR3 is CASSPSAGYEQYF. In DNA, the CDR3 is TGTGCCAGCAGCCCGTCCGCGGGCTACGAGCAGTACTTC.